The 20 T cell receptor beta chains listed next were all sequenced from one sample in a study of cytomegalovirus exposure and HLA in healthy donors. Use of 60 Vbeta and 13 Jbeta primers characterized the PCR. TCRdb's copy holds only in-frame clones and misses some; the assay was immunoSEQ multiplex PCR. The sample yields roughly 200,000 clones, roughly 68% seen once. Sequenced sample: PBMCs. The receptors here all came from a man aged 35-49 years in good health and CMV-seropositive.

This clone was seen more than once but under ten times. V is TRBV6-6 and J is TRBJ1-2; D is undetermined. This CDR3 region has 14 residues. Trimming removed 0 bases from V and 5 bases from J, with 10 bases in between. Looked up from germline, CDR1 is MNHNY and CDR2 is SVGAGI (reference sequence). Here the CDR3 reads CASSYSLTVYGYTF. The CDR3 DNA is TGTGCCAGCAGTTACTCGCTCACAGTTTATGGCTACACCTTC.

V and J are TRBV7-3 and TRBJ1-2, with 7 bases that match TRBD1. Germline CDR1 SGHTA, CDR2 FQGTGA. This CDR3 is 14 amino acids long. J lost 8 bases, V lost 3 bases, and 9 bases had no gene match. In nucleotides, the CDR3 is TGTGCCAGCAGCTTTGGCGAGGGGGCTGGGGGCTACACCTTC. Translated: CASSFGEGAGGYTF.

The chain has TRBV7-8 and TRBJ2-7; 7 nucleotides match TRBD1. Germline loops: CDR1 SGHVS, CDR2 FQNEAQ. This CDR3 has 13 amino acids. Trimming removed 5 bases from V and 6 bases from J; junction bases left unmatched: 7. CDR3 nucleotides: TGTGCCAGCAGCATGGGACAGCCGGGCGAGCAGTACTTC. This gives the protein CASSMGQPGEQYF.

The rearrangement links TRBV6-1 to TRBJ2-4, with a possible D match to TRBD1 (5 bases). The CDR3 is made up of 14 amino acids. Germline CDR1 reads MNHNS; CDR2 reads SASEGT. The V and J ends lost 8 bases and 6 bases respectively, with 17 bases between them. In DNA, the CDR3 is TGTGCCAGCCGCTTGGGGCCAGATCCAAACATTCAGTACTTC. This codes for CASRLGPDPNIQYF.

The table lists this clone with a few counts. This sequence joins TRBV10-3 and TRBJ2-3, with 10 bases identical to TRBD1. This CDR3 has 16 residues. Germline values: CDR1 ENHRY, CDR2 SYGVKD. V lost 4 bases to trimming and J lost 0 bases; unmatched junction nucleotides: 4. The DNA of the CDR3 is TGTGCCATCAGTGGGGACAGGGGAAGTAGCACAGATACGCAGTATTTT. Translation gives CAISGDRGSSTDTQYF.

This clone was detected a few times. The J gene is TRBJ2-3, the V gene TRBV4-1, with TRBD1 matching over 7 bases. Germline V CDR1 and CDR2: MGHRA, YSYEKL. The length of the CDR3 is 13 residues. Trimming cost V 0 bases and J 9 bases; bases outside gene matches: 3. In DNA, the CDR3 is TGCGCCAGCAGCCAAGATTGGGACAGCACGCAGTATTTT. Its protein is CASSQDWDSTQYF.

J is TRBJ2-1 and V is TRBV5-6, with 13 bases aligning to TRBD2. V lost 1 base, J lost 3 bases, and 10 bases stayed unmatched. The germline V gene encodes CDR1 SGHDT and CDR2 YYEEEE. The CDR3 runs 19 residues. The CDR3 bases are TGTGCCAGCAGCTTGACTAGCGGGGGGGCCATGAACAACTACAATGAGCAGTTCTTC. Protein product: CASSLTSGGAMNNYNEQFF.

CDR3 loop: CASSLVGGSYNEQFF. CDR3 in DNA: TGCGCCAGCAGCTTGGTGGGGGGCTCCTACAATGAGCAGTTCTTC. V is TRBV5-1 and J is TRBJ2-1, with D perhaps matching TRBD2 (6 bases). The germline V gene has CDR1 SGHRS and CDR2 YFSETQ. Trimming cost V 0 bases and J 0 bases, with 7 bases left between them. This CDR3 is built from 15 residues.

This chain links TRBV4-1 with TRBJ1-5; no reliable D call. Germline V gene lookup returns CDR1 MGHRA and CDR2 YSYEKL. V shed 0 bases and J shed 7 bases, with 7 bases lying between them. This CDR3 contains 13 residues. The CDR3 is CASSQDGEQPQHF. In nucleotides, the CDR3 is TGCGCCAGCAGCCAAGACGGGGAGCAGCCCCAGCATTTT.

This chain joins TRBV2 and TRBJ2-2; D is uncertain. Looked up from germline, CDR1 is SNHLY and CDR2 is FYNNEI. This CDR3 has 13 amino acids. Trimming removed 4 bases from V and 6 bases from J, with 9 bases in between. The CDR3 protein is CASSVRPSGELFF. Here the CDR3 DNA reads TGTGCCAGCAGTGTGCGGCCATCCGGGGAGCTGTTTTTT.

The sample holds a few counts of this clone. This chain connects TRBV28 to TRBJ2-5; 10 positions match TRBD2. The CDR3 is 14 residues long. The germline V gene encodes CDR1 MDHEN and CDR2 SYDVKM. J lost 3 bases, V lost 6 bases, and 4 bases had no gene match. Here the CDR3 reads CASSLAGVKETQYF. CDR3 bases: TGTGCCAGCAGCCTAGCGGGGGTAAAAGAGACCCAGTACTTC. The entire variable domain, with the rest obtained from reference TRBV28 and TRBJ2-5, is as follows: DVKVTQSSRYLVKRTGEKVFLECVQDMDHENMFWYRQDPGLGLRLIYFSYDVKMKEKGDIPEGYSVSREKKERFSLILESASTNQTSMYLCASSLAGVKETQYFGPGTRLLVL.

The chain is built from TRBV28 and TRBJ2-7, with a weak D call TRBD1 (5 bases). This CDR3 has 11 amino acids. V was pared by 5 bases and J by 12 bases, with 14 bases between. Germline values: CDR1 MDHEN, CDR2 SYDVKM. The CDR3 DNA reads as TGTGCCAGCAGTCAGGGTGGGCCCGCGTACTTC. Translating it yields CASSQGGPAYF. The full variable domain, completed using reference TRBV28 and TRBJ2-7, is DVKVTQSSRYLVKRTGEKVFLECVQDMDHENMFWYRQDPGLGLRLIYFSYDVKMKEKGDIPEGYSVSREKKERFSLILESASTNQTSMYLCASSQGGPAYFGPGTRLTVT.

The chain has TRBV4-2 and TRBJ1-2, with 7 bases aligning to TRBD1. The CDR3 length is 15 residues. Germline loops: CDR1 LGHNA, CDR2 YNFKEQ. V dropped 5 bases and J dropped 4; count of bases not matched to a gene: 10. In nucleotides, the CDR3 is TGTGCCAGCAGCGAAAACTACAGGACAGGCTATGGCTACACCTTC. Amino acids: CASSENYRTGYGYTF.

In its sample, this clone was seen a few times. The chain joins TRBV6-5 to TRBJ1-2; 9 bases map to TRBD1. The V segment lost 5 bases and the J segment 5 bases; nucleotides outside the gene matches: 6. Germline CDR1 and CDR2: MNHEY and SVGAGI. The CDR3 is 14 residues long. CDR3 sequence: CASSRTGEPYGYTF. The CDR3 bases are TGTGCCAGCAGTCGGACAGGGGAACCGTATGGCTACACCTTC.

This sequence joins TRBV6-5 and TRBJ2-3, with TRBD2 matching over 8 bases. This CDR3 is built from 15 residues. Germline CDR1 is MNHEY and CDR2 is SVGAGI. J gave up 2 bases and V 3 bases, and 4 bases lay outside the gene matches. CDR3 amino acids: CASSYKRGSTDTQYF. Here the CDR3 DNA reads TGTGCCAGCAGTTATAAGCGGGGGTCCACAGATACGCAGTATTTT.

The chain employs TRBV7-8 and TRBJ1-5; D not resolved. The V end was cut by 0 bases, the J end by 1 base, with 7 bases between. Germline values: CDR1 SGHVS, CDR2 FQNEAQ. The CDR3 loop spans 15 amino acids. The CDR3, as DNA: TGTGCCAGCAGCTTAGCGGAACAGAGCAATCAGCCCCAGCATTTT. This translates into CASSLAEQSNQPQHF.

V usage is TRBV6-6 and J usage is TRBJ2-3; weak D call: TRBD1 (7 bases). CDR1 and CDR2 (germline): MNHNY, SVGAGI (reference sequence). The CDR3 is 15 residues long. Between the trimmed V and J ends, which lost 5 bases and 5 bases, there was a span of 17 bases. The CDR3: CASSPAGQSKDTQYF. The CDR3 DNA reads TGTGCCAGCAGTCCCGCGGGACAGTCTAAAGATACGCAGTATTTT.

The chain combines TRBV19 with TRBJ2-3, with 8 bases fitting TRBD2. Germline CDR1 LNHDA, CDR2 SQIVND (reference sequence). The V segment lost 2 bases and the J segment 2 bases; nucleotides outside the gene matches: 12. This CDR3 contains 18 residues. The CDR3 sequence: CASSISLGAGGLTDTQYF. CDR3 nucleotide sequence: TGTGCCAGTAGTATAAGCCTTGGGGCGGGGGGCCTCACAGATACGCAGTATTTT.

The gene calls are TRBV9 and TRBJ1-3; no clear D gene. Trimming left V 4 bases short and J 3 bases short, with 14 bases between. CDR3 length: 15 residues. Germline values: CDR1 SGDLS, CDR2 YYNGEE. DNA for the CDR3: TGTGCCAGCAGCTACGGTGGTGATGGTGGAAACACCATATATTTT. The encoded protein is CASSYGGDGGNTIYF. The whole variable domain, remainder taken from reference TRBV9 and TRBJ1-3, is DSGVTQTPKHLITATGQRVTLRCSPRSGDLSVYWYQQSLDQGLQFLIQYYNGEERAKGNILERFSAQQFPDLHSELNLSSLELGDSALYFCASSYGGDGGNTIYFGEGSWLTVV.

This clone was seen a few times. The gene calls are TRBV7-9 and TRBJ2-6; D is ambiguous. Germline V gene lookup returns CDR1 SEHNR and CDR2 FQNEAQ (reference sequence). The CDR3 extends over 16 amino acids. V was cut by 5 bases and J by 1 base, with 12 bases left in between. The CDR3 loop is CASSTRSLSGANVLTF. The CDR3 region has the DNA TGTGCCAGCAGCACGCGATCTCTATCTGGGGCCAACGTCCTGACTTTC.